This TCR beta chain was documented in a study of beta chain features in type 1 diabetes (dated by TCRdb to between 2017 and 2018). With regard to the full study: Mean age, gender distribution, total cell number and subset yield were not different between patients and healthy donors. Across all samples, about 110 million sorted cells were examined, and cell number per subset correlated strongly with RNA yield. The study compared TCRB repertoires of sorted circulating CD4+ T cell subsets between recently diagnosed type 1 diabetes patients and matched healthy donors. Regulatory and stem cell-like memory subsets were isolated from only 8 patients and about 8 healthy donors, whereas naive and central memory subsets came from all 28 donors.

What the work shows at the level of the full study, not this receptor alone: Only small numbers of individuals were included in the HLA sub-analyses, which left unresolved whether HLA type had any influence on TCRB rearrangement. PCR might favor shorter templates, but patient and control samples were amplified and corrected together, so any skew would affect both groups equally. Because cDNA was sequenced instead of genomic DNA, activated cells with high expression could be over-represented, although the groups did not differ in activation or CD3 levels. Naive, central memory and regulatory TCRB repertoires appeared to be more similar among patients than among healthy donors. Patients with type 1 diabetes made fewer insertions and deleted more nucleotides at VDJ recombination sites, implying thymic rearrangement abnormalities. A moderate but significant shortening of TCRB CDR3 length was observed in type 1 diabetes patients in all four CD4+ subsets.

Each donor gave one peripheral blood draw, averaging approximately 0.12 L, which was collected into heparinised tubes. A BD FACSAria II was used to sort naive, central memory, regulatory and stem cell-like memory CD4+ T cells with a panel that included CD45RO, CCR7, CD25, CD127, CD95 and CD27. All sorted populations exceeded 95% purity. Right away, PBMCs were isolated by Lymphoprep density gradient centrifugation and were stained directly, with no culture step. Samples were stained and sorted in pairs, with one healthy donor and one patient per experiment, so that batch effects were minimized. All of the isolated RNA was reverse transcribed with the High Capacity cDNA Reverse Transcription Kit, so expressed TCRB transcripts were sequenced. Deep immunoSEQ sequencing was performed on naive, central memory and regulatory T cell samples, with an average of about 4 million total reads per sample. After sorted cells were lysed in RLT buffer, RNA was extracted with DNase-treated RNeasy Micro or Mini kits, with the choice depending on cell number. Each cell subset was processed separately to prevent cross-contamination, with patient and healthy donor samples processed together. The immunoSEQ multiplex PCR was used to amplify TCRB sequences from cDNA, generating 87-bp fragments that spanned the CDR3 region. Sequencing of the amplicons was done on the Illumina HiSeq platform. The study's processing was this. PCR bias was computationally corrected using synthetic template baselines, reads within Hamming distance 2 were collapsed, and singletons that could not be merged were discarded. Reads were aligned against IMGT to assign V, D and J genes, CDR3 length and insertions or deletions at six rearrangement sites. Clonotype counts were normalized to sorted cell number within each subset before computing true diversity and Gini coefficients with the tcR R package. Repertoire sharing was quantified using the overlap coefficient calculated on TCRB nucleotide sequences. Here the immuneACCESS table is served through TCRdb, limited to in-frame sequences with V and J called. Missing clones are a known gap in these copies; in checked studies unresolved V genes cover under half, and the rest lacks a known reason. That table furnishes V, J and clone size, whereas the DNA furnished D and trimming. The sample records a few hundred thousand clones, roughly a tenth of which are singletons. Approximately 1.3% of the sample rests with the top ten.

CDR3 length: 17 amino acids, cysteine to phenylalanine. The retained sequence is limited to the CDR3, 51 bases, with the frame set at the first base. In the germline V gene, CDR1 corresponds to SGHTA and CDR2 to FQGNSA. Comment on this clone: This receptor's antigen is unknown. Germline is not matched at one junction end, which may reflect a read error.

In this chain, TRBV7-2 is recombined with TRBJ2-3; D gene: possibly TRBD2, on 6 matching bases. The receptor's source is a young man in good health. The sequenced sample consisted of central memory CD4+ T cells from blood. DNA sequence: TGTGCCAGCAGCTTAGATCGGGCGGGATACGGCACACATACGCAGTATTTT. Translated, this is CASSLDRAGYGTHTQYF.